The 3 T cell receptor beta chains below all came from one sample that was sequenced in a study of cytomegalovirus exposure and HLA in healthy donors. 60 Vbeta and 13 Jbeta primers were used in PCR. Libraries were prepared by immunoSEQ multiplex PCR; TCRdb keeps only in-frame clonotypes and omits some of them. Counted here are 150,000 to 170,000 clones, more than 60% occurring once; the ten biggest clones make up over 3%. Sample: PBMCs. These receptors all come from a woman in her forties in good health and CMV-seronegative.

The CDR3 loop reads CASSLGLGNTEAFF. The CDR3, as DNA: TGTGCCAGCAGCTTAGGACTGGGGAACACTGAAGCTTTCTTT. The V call is TRBV7-6, the J call TRBJ1-1; D is uncertain. The germline V and J ends were trimmed by 1 base and 1 base, with 7 bases remaining between them. This CDR3 spans 14 amino acids. Germline CDR1 reads SGHVS; CDR2 reads FNYEAQ.

J is TRBJ2-3 and V is TRBV6-1; 7 nucleotides match TRBD1. The germline CDR1 and CDR2 sequences are MNHNS and SASEGT. Unmatched junction bases numbered 4, after V lost 6 bases and J lost 4 bases. The CDR3 consists of 13 residues. The CDR3 sequence: CASRVTGADTQYF. CDR3 DNA: TGTGCCAGCAGAGTAACAGGGGCAGATACGCAGTATTTT.

This clone has more than one count but fewer than ten. The chain recombines TRBV6-1 with TRBJ2-7; 7 nucleotides agree with TRBD1. Losses at the gene ends were 1 base for V and 4 bases for J; bases not matched to a gene: 1. This CDR3 comprises 13 residues. Germline CDR1 is MNHNS and CDR2 is SASEGT. CDR3 coding DNA: TGTGCCAGCAGTGAAGTACAGGGGTACGAGCAGTACTTC. Its translation is CASSEVQGYEQYF.